This T cell receptor (beta chain) was captured by sequencing in a study of breast tumors, draining lymph nodes, adjacent tissues. Points from the study as a whole: The lymph node origin of tumor T cells was framed as consistent with a hypothesis, not demonstrated. Tumor TCR diversity was below lymph nodes but above nontumor tissue.

Germline CDR1 and CDR2: SGDLS and YYNGEE. The CDR3 extends over 14 amino acids. Axillary draining lymph nodes of breast cancer patients supplied the node samples. MiXCR was run by TCRdb on the multiplex PCR reads, yielding one entry per CDR3 protein. Among 200,000 or so distinct CDR3 sequences listed, around a third were seen once. Concerning this clonotype itself: What it recognizes is unknown. One end of the junction varies from germline; a read error may be responsible.

Sequences were obtained from axillary lymph node tissue. This chain links TRBV9 with TRBJ2-5; D tentatively fits TRBD1 or TRBD2 (5 bases each). The clonotype originates from a female donor with breast cancer. Some clones in this sample may be carry-over from other donors' samples. CDR3 protein: CASSASRDAEIQSF. The DNA for the CDR3 is TGTGCCAGCAGCGCTAGCCGGGACGCAGAAATCCAGTCCTTC.